This entry describes one T cell receptor beta chain. Its antigen is unknown. This entry is derived from a study of hypomethylating agent response in myelodysplastic syndrome. Study-level points and caveats: Possible novel MDS antigen recognition by shared GLIPH2 clusters needs experimental validation.

This table comes from immunoSEQ multiplex PCR, and its TCRdb copy is limited to in-frame clones, with some not included. Found here are approximately 11,000 clones, about 83% of them singletons; the top ten hold roughly 4%. Germline V CDR1 and CDR2: PRHDT, FYEKMQ (reference sequence). V lost 0 bases and J lost 4, with 12 bases in between. The CDR3 runs 16 residues. V gene TRBV13 combines with J gene TRBJ2-2; D ambiguous. Here the sequenced sample was bone marrow, taken before or after starting hypomethylating agent treatment for myelodysplastic syndrome (not recorded which). The origin of this receptor is a human donor with myelodysplastic syndrome. The CDR3 is CASSLGALSSTGELFF. CDR3 coding DNA: TGTGCCAGCAGCTTAGGAGCGCTTAGCAGCACCGGGGAGCTGTTTTTT.